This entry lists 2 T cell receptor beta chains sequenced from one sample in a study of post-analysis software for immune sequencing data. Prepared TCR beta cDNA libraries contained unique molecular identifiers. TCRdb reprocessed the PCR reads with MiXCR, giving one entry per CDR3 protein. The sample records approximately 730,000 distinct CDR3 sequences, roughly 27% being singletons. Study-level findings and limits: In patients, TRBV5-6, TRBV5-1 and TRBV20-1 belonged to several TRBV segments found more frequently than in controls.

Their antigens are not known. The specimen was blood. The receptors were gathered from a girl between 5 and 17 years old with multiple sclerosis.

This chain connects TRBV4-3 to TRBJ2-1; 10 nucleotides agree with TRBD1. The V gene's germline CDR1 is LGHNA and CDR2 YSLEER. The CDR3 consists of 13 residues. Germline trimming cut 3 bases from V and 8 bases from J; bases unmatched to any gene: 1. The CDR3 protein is CASSQGQGYEQFF. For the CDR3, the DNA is TGCGCCAGCAGCCAGGGACAGGGGTATGAGCAGTTCTTC.

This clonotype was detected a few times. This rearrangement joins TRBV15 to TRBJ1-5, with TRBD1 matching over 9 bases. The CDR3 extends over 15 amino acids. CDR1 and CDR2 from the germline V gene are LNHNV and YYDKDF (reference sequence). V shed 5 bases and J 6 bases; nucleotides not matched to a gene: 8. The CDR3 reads CATSQDRGRSQPQHF. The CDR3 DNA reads TGTGCCACCAGCCAGGACAGGGGTCGTAGTCAGCCCCAGCATTTT.